These 11 T cell receptor beta chains originate from one sample sequenced in a study of control samples from healthy donors and cancer patients. Assay used: immunoSEQ multiplex PCR; TCRdb lists only in-frame clones, some missing. The data show fewer than 95,000 clones, more than 75% seen once. The sample was blood. The receptors were gathered from a man aged 25-45 years in good health.

The gene calls are TRBV6-1 and TRBJ1-3, with TRBD1 matching over 10 bases. Germline-derived CDR1 and CDR2 are MNHNS and SASEGT. J gave up 0 bases and V 4 bases, and 3 bases lay outside the gene matches. The CDR3 has 16 amino acids. The CDR3 is CASSVGQGNSGNTIYF. CDR3 coding DNA: TGTGCCAGCAGTGTGGGACAGGGGAACTCTGGAAACACCATATATTTT.

The V gene is TRBV5-1, the J gene TRBJ2-7; 12 bases agree with TRBD1. The germline V gene encodes CDR1 SGHRS and CDR2 YFSETQ. The V segment lost 3 bases and the J segment 7 bases; nucleotides outside the gene matches: 5. CDR3 length: 14 residues. The CDR3 DNA follows: TGCGCCAGCAGCTCGGGACAGGGGGCGGGTGAGCAGTACTTC. Residues: CASSSGQGAGEQYF.

The V and J genes are TRBV5-1 and TRBJ2-7; a possible D gene is TRBD1 (5 bases). Germline V CDR1 and CDR2: SGHRS, YFSETQ. V shed 3 bases and J shed 5 bases, with 18 bases lying between them. The CDR3 runs to 15 residues. The CDR3 reads CASSSPGQGYHEQYF. In DNA, the CDR3 is TGCGCCAGCAGCTCACCCGGGCAGGGTTACCACGAGCAGTACTTC. Full variable domain (remainder filled in from reference TRBV5-1 and TRBJ2-7): KAGVTQTPRYLIKTRGQQVTLSCSPISGHRSVSWYQQTPGQGLQFLFEYFSETQRNKGNFPGRFSGRQFSNSRSEMNVSTLELGDSALYLCASSSPGQGYHEQYFGPGTRLTVT.

This clone occurred once. This chain connects TRBV27 to TRBJ2-2; 7 bases map to TRBD1. CDR1 is MNHEY, CDR2 SMNVEV, per germline (reference sequence). The CDR3 length is 14 residues. V was pared by 5 bases and J by 7 bases, with 7 bases of the junction left unmatched. The CDR3 loop is CASSPRQGDGELFF. The CDR3 region has the DNA TGTGCCAGCAGTCCCCGACAGGGTGACGGGGAGCTGTTTTTT.

The genes are TRBV5-1 and TRBJ1-5; D perhaps matches TRBD1 (5 bases). CDR1 is SGHRS and CDR2 is YFSETQ in the germline V gene. The CDR3 length is 13 residues. V dropped 1 base and J dropped 10 bases, with 12 bases sitting between them. CDR3 in amino acids: CASSLTPQGPQHF. CDR3 DNA sequence: TGCGCCAGCAGCTTGACACCTCAGGGTCCCCAGCATTTT.

This clone was seen just once. The V gene is TRBV12-5, the J gene TRBJ2-7, with 10 bases aligning to TRBD1. This CDR3 contains 16 residues. The J segment lost 3 bases and the V segment lost 5 bases, leaving 10 bases of the junction unmatched. Per germline, CDR1 LGHNT and CDR2 FRNRAP. CDR3 in DNA: TGTGCTAGTGGTGTAACAGCCGGGACAGGGGTCTACGAGCAGTACTTC. Its protein product is CASGVTAGTGVYEQYF.

The chain employs TRBV5-4 and TRBJ2-3; TRBD1 agrees at 7 bases. The germline CDR1 and CDR2 sequences are SGHNT and YYREEE (reference sequence). The CDR3 length is 15 residues. J lost 6 bases, V lost 0 bases, and 7 bases had no gene match. The CDR3: CASSLGQGGADTQYF. CDR3 coding DNA: TGTGCCAGCAGCTTGGGCCAAGGGGGCGCGGATACGCAGTATTTT.

The chain recombines TRBV18 with TRBJ2-5; D possibly corresponds to TRBD1 (6 bases). The germline V and J ends were trimmed by 6 bases and 2 bases, with 16 bases remaining between them. The germline gives CDR1 KGHSH, CDR2 LQKENI. The CDR3 runs to 15 residues. Here the CDR3 reads CASSPGQLGQETQYF. The CDR3 nucleotides are TGTGCCAGCTCCCCCGGACAGTTAGGACAAGAGACCCAGTACTTC.

This chain connects TRBV10-3 to TRBJ2-2; 12 bases align to TRBD1. This CDR3 contains 19 residues. V lost 0 bases and J lost 0; bases outside the gene matches: 5. CDR1 and CDR2 from the germline V gene are ENHRY and SYGVKD. The CDR3 region has the DNA TGTGCCATCAGTGAGTCGGGGGACAGGGGGCTGGCGAACACCGGGGAGCTGTTTTTT. It specifies CAISESGDRGLANTGELFF.

The chain combines TRBV6-5 with TRBJ1-2, with 7 bases lining up with TRBD1. V lost 6 bases to trimming and J lost 2 bases; unmatched junction nucleotides: 6. Germline CDR1 MNHEY, CDR2 SVGAGI. The CDR3 spans 14 residues. This CDR3 reads CASREGASNYGYTF. In DNA, the CDR3 is TGTGCCAGCAGGGAGGGGGCGTCGAACTATGGCTACACCTTC.

The chain employs TRBV25-1 and TRBJ1-2; D gene ambiguous. V was cut by 4 bases and J by 2 bases, with 8 bases left in between. CDR1 and CDR2 from the germline V gene are MGHDK and SYGVNS. CDR3 size: 13 residues. The CDR3 loop reads CASSGPNNYGYTF. The CDR3 coding sequence is TGTGCCAGCAGTGGGCCTAACAACTATGGCTACACCTTC.